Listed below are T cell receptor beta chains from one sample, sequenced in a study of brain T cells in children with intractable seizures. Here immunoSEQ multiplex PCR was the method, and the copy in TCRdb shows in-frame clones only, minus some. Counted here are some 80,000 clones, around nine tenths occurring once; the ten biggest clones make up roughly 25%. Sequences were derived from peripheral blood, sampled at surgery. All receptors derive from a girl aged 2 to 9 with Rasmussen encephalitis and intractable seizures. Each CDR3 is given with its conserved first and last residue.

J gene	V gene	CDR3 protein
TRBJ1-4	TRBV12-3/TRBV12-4	CASRLVTNEKLFF
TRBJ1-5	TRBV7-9	CASSSTGADQPQHF
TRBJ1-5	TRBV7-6	CASSLVAGRNQPQHF
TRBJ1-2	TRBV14	CASSPGQGRVYGYTF
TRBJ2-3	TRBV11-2	CASSFVAGGNTDTQYF
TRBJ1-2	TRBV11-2	CASSLVRRDRGYGYTF
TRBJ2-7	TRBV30	CAWSRQPQGEQYF
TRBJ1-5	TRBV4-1	CASSQAQDYQPQHF
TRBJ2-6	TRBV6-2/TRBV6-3	CASSSLRGPGANVLTF
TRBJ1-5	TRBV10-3	CAISDWTGDQPQHF
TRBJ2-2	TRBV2	CASRRDRVGDGELFF
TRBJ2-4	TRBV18	CASSPRNRGTKNIQYF
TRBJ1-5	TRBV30	CASHSGGNQPQHF
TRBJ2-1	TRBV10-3	CAISEGLAINNEQFF
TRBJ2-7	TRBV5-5	CASSYYSAYEQYF
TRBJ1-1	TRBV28	CASSLEGSAFF
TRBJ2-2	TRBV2	CASGRENTGELFF
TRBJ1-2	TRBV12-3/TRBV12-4	CASSLTGGGGYTF
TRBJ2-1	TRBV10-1	CASSKTKPGEQFF
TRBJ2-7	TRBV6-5	CASSSRPGPPYEQYF
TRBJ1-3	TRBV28	CASSLAQGSGNTIYF
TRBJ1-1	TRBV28	CASSPPHERTTEAFF
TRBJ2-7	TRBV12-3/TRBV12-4	CASRLRSEQYF
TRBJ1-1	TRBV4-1	CASSHYHQGNTEAFF
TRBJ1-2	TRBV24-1	CATSDLDGYTF
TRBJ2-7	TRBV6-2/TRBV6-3	CASSSPGSLLYDYEQYF
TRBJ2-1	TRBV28	CASSLFFRGGTINEQFF
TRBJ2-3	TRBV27	CATSRIWGDDTQYF
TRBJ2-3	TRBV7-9	CASRSTSGVPRSTDTQYF
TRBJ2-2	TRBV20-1	CSASPPDWASGVTGELFF
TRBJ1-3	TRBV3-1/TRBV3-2	CASSTRVSGNTIYF
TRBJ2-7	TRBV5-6	CASSRGTGVPLEEQYF
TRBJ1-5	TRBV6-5	CASGPQPQHF
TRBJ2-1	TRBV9	CASSVGSGLYNEQFF
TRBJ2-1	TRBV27	CASSRQDDEQFF
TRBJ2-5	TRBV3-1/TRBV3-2	CASSQDPAGAGTQYF
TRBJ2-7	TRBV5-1	CASSFEAGPYEQYF
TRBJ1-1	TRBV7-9	CASSHSENTEAFF
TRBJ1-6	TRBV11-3	CASSDRTTSSGVWDSPLHF
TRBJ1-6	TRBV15	CATSTYRDNPLHF
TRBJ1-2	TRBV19	CASSNGDRTYGYTF
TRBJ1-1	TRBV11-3	CASSLRGATEAFF
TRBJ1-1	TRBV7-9	CASSVRGTEAFF
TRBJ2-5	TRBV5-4	CASSFGDRETQYF
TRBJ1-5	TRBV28	CATWGPNQPQHF
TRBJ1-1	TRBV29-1	CSVEGRMNTEAFF
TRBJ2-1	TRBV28	CASSFLYGQGVGEQFF
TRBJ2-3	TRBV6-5	CASSSLQGTDTQYF
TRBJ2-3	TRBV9	CASSVGLRTDTQYF
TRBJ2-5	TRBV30	CAWRLQETQYF
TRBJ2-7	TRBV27	CASSPGTASYEQYF
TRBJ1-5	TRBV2	CASSGDTQPQHF
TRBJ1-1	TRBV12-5	CASGLVPLGQGPITEAFF
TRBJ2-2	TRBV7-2	CASSLVNGAGELFF
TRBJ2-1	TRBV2	CASRDRVSRNEQFF
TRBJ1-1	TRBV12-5	CASGLAGPMNTEAFF
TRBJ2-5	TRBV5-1	CASRGGTSGSSWMRTQETQYF
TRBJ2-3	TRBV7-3	CASSSITTDTQYF
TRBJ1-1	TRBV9	CASSVEARPTEAFF
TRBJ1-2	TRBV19	CASSIDAAIGYTF